This TCR beta chain was sequenced in a study of blood T cells in healthy people across ages. There are 13 residues in the CDR3. Germline CDR1 reads PRHDT; CDR2 reads FYEKMQ (reference sequence). V was shortened by 2 bases and J by 7 bases, with 11 bases between the two germline ends. Together with a sample-barcoded 5' primer, a J-beta primer mix was included in a second PCR lasting about 7 to 12 cycles. TCRdb re-called the 5' RACE reads through MiXCR, storing one row per CDR3 protein. The sample comprises 980,000 or so distinct CDR3 sequences, 40% to 60% of which are singletons, and about an eighth rests with the top ten.

The receptor's source is a man aged 25-40 years in good health. This chain links TRBV13 with TRBJ1-1; no reliable D call. Sample: blood. The CDR3 region is CASSLLSHLEAFF. CDR3 DNA: TGTGCCAGCAGCTTATTATCCCACCTTGAAGCTTTCTTT.